Listed below are T cell receptor beta chains from one sample, sequenced in a study of identical twins. TCRdb reanalysed the 5' RACE reads using MiXCR and keeps one entry per CDR3 protein. The table shows 250,000 or so distinct CDR3 sequences, with about 8.3% occurring only once. The sample was also reused in another study, on yellow fever vaccine responses in identical twins.

The sequencing input was CD8+ T cells sorted from blood. The receptors derive from a woman between 18 and 29 years old in good health. Each CDR3 is given with its conserved first and last residue. D genes are given only for firm matches. For some rows the clone size is stated as once, few or many, or as a class when expanded; others skip it.

V,D,size,J,CDR3,DNA
TRBV6-1,.,many,TRBJ2-7,CASSQTHGNLAEQYF,TGTGCCAGCAGCCAAACCCATGGCAACCTAGCCGAGCAGTACTTC
TRBV6-5,TRBD1,few,TRBJ2-7,CASSYEGQVYEQYF,TGTGCCAGCAGTTACGAGGGACAGGTCTACGAGCAGTACTTC
TRBV28,TRBD2,many,TRBJ2-7,CASRNGTSGRNLHEQYF,TGTGCCAGCCGAAACGGGACTAGCGGGAGGAATCTCCACGAGCAGTACTTC
TRBV4-3,.,few,TRBJ2-7,CASSQEGGNDYEQYF,TGCGCCAGCAGCCAAGAGGGGGGTAACGACTACGAGCAGTACTTC
TRBV4-3,.,.,TRBJ2-1,CASSRPSGIGLAEQFF,TGCGCCAGCAGCCGACCTTCAGGGATAGGGCTAGCGGAGCAGTTCTTC
TRBV11-2,TRBD1,many,TRBJ2-7,CASSLDPLDRGEQYF,TGTGCCAGCAGCTTAGACCCCCTGGACAGGGGCGAGCAGTACTTC
TRBV6-2/TRBV6-3,.,.,TRBJ2-1,CASTTASYNEQFF,TGTGCCAGCACCACAGCTTCCTACAATGAGCAGTTCTTC
TRBV3-1,.,few,TRBJ2-1,CASSQGPGGGRVNEQFF,TGTGCCAGCAGCCAAGGCCCAGGGGGCGGGAGGGTCAATGAGCAGTTCTTC
TRBV7-9,.,.,TRBJ2-7,CASSSPGNLLNYEQYF,TGTGCCAGCAGCTCCCCGGGAAACTTACTAAACTACGAGCAGTACTTC
TRBV25-1,.,.,TRBJ1-1,CASSEVKGYTEAFF,TGTGCCAGCAGTGAAGTAAAGGGTTACACTGAAGCTTTCTTT
TRBV20-1,.,.,TRBJ2-1,CSARDFSSYNEQFF,TGCAGTGCTAGAGACTTTAGCTCCTACAATGAGCAGTTCTTC
TRBV11-3,.,.,TRBJ2-7,CASSLDPSGRQYF,TGTGCCAGCAGCTTAGATCCCTCCGGCCGGCAGTACTTC
TRBV5-1,TRBD1,few,TRBJ2-7,CASSRPGTGLLYEQYF,TGCGCCAGCAGCCGCCCCGGGACAGGGCTTCTATACGAGCAGTACTTC
TRBV12-3/TRBV12-4,.,few,TRBJ2-2,CASSSDNRALFF,TGTGCCAGCAGTTCGGATAACCGGGCGCTGTTTTTT
TRBV6-5,TRBD1,many,TRBJ2-1,CASSSLGQGPRAGYNEQFF,TGTGCCAGCAGTTCGTTGGGACAGGGGCCGAGGGCGGGTTACAATGAGCAGTTCTTC
TRBV7-9,.,.,TRBJ1-1,CASSLVGEDTEAFF,TGTGCCAGCAGCTTAGTAGGGGAGGACACTGAAGCTTTCTTT
TRBV29-1,TRBD1,many,TRBJ1-2,CSAEPGQGHDYTF,TGCAGCGCCGAACCGGGACAGGGTCATGACTACACCTTC
TRBV3-1,TRBD2,.,TRBJ2-7,CASSPNGRDNSYEQYF,TGTGCCAGCAGCCCTAACGGGAGGGATAACTCCTACGAGCAGTACTTC
TRBV4-3,TRBD2,few,TRBJ2-1,CASSQELRLAGENGNEQFF,TGCGCCAGCAGCCAAGAATTGAGACTAGCGGGAGAGAATGGGAATGAGCAGTTCTTC
TRBV25-1,TRBD1,few,TRBJ2-1,CASSKQGVISNEQFF,TGTGCCAGCAGCAAACAGGGGGTAATTTCGAATGAGCAGTTCTTC
TRBV9,.,many,TRBJ1-4,CASSVMGMTNEKLFF,TGTGCCAGCAGCGTAATGGGGATGACTAATGAAAAACTGTTTTTT
TRBV19,.,.,TRBJ1-2,CASSTWWLGRRYTF,TGTGCCAGTAGTACCTGGTGGCTGGGGCGGCGCTACACCTTC
TRBV29-1,.,few,TRBJ1-2,CSVVEPAGYTF,TGCAGCGTCGTGGAGCCGGCTGGCTACACCTTC
TRBV3-1,.,.,TRBJ2-7,CASSPNGRAGRELGEQYF,TGTGCCAGCAGCCCAAACGGCCGGGCGGGCAGGGAGTTGGGCGAGCAGTACTTC
TRBV27,.,.,TRBJ2-1,CASSFSGPYNEQFF,TGTGCCAGCAGTTTTTCCGGGCCATACAATGAGCAGTTCTTC
TRBV15,.,many,TRBJ1-5,CATSRDIRGSNQPQHF,TGTGCCACCAGCAGAGACATCCGGGGTAGCAATCAGCCCCAGCATTTT
TRBV29-1,.,.,TRBJ1-1,CSVFQGNPEAFF,TGCAGCGTTTTTCAGGGGAACCCTGAAGCTTTCTTT
TRBV10-1,.,.,TRBJ2-7,CASSEIEGLYF,TGCGCCAGCAGTGAGATCGAGGGGCTGTACTTC
TRBV6-2/TRBV6-3,TRBD2,many,TRBJ2-3,CASSLRTFSGSSTDTQYF,TGTGCCAGCAGTCTCCGAACCTTTAGCGGGAGTAGCACAGATACGCAGTATTTT
TRBV25-1,TRBD2,.,TRBJ2-5,CASSEPSGYQETQYF,TGTGCCAGCAGTGAGCCTAGCGGGTACCAAGAGACCCAGTACTTC
TRBV28,.,few,TRBJ2-3,CASNLPPEVSGTDTQYF,TGTGCCAGCAACCTCCCCCCAGAGGTCAGTGGCACAGATACGCAGTATTTT
TRBV5-5,.,.,TRBJ1-2,CASSLVGYTGYTF,TGTGCCAGCAGCTTGGTGGGGTACACGGGCTACACCTTC
TRBV6-6,TRBD2,few,TRBJ2-1,CAGGGPHNEQFF,TGTGCCGGGGGGGGACCACACAATGAGCAGTTCTTC
TRBV4-3,.,many,TRBJ2-1,CASSQRPLGEVHNEQFF,TGCGCCAGCAGCCAACGACCTTTGGGGGAAGTTCACAATGAGCAGTTCTTC
TRBV7-9,.,.,TRBJ2-3,CASSWTWAGTDTQYF,TGTGCCAGCAGCTGGACATGGGCTGGCACAGATACGCAGTATTTT
TRBV6-5,.,.,TRBJ2-2,CASSSYETWAGELFF,TGTGCCAGCAGTTCGTACGAGACGTGGGCAGGGGAGCTGTTTTTT
TRBV11-3,.,many,TRBJ2-5,CASSLGETRRGQETQYF,TGTGCCAGCAGCTTGGGGGAGACACGTCGCGGACAAGAGACCCAGTACTTC
TRBV12-3/TRBV12-4,.,many,TRBJ1-5,CASSFGGSNQPQHF,TGTGCCAGCAGTTTTGGGGGGAGCAATCAGCCCCAGCATTTT
TRBV2,.,few,TRBJ2-7,CASRGMSLYEQYF,TGTGCCAGCAGGGGCATGAGTCTCTACGAGCAGTACTTC
TRBV29-1,TRBD2,many,TRBJ2-2,CSVPGTSGSWTGELFF,TGCAGCGTCCCCGGGACTAGCGGGAGTTGGACCGGGGAGCTGTTTTTT
TRBV4-3,.,many,TRBJ2-1,CASSQGQGSIYNEQFF,TGCGCCAGCAGCCAAGGGCAGGGTAGTATCTACAATGAGCAGTTCTTC
TRBV7-9,.,many,TRBJ2-1,CASSLPTARTYNEQFF,TGTGCCAGCAGCCTTCCCACTGCTCGCACCTACAATGAGCAGTTCTTC
TRBV5-1,TRBD1,.,TRBJ1-4,CASSAGTGRGEKLFF,TGCGCCAGCAGCGCCGGGACAGGTCGAGGTGAAAAACTGTTTTTT
TRBV27,.,.,TRBJ1-4,CASSLWQNDEKLFF,TGTGCCAGCAGTTTATGGCAGAATGATGAAAAACTGTTTTTT
TRBV29-1,TRBD1,.,TRBJ2-7,CSVEDGTGRPYEQYF,TGCAGCGTTGAAGACGGGACAGGTAGGCCCTACGAGCAGTACTTC
TRBV9,.,.,TRBJ2-3,CASSPVGTSSDTQYF,TGTGCCAGCAGCCCCGTCGGTACCTCCTCAGATACGCAGTATTTT
TRBV7-9,.,many,TRBJ2-7,CASSPDSPYEQYF,TGTGCCAGCAGTCCGGACAGTCCCTACGAGCAGTACTTC